This T cell receptor (delta chain) stems from a study of DNA immune sequencing with unique molecular identifiers (dated by TCRdb to the early 2020s). With regard to the full study: Immunomagnetic cell separation was used to enrich gammadelta T cells from buffy coats, and the genomic DNA of the enriched gammadelta T cells was sequenced. An ultrasensitive DNA-based TRD repertoire sequencing method using PCR-introduced unique molecular identifiers was developed and validated in the study. Fluorescence-activated cell sorting was used to enrich gammadelta T cells from PBMC of nine to eleven healthy individuals. All donors were healthy people, and 9 to 11 of the donors were profiled using sorted gammadelta T cells from peripheral blood. The method was validated on synthetic reference molecules and on blood samples from healthy individuals. In the comparison of enriched versus non-enriched samples, 100 ng of enriched gammadelta T-cell DNA and around 1 ug of non-enriched PBMC DNA were sequenced. The paper's findings and limits, for the study overall: Among clonotypes in healthy donors, TRDV2 paired with TRDJ1 was identified as the most common TRD rearrangement. The primer-based approach is unable to detect novel TRD sequences that the primers do not target. TRD repertoire diversity varied between healthy donors, with several donors highly oligoclonal where top 5 clonotypes exceeded half of productive molecules.

Of note for this clone: Its antigen is not yet known. Translating this DNA gives a protein that differs at residue 12 from the TCRdb one, which belongs to a much larger clone; a read error is likely, and the protein shown is this translation.

Reading from cysteine to phenylalanine, the CDR3 counts 17 amino acids. Only the CDR3 DNA is retained, 51 bases long and in frame from the first base. Relative to germline, V is missing 0 bases and J is missing 3 bases, with 11 bases of the junction outside any gene match. In the germline V gene, CDR1 corresponds to GEAIGNYY and CDR2 to EKD. The protocol used for the library was multiplex PCR. Genomic DNA was amplified with a 32-plex assay using primers for all 8 TRDV and 4 TRDJ genes covering the CDR3. A 12-nucleotide UMI was introduced during 3 barcoding PCR cycles, after which a second PCR was performed with Illumina adapter primers. Libraries were purified with AMPure XP beads and quality-checked on a Fragment Analyzer with the HS NGS Fragment kit. Sequencing used an Illumina MiniSeq mid-output kit with about 22% PhiX and 150 cycles of paired-end reads. The authors processed their data as follows. MIGEC version 1.2.9 was used to process reads, grouping reads by UMI and building error-corrected consensus sequences. Modified VDJtools version 1.2.1 scripts and the tcR R package were used for post-processing. TCRdb recomputed clones from the public reads with CATT; identical DNA rows were then combined. TCRdb, not the original authors, processed these V and J calls. Counted in this sample were a few thousand delta-chain clones; over 9.5% of them appeared once. 50% to 55% of the sample belongs to the ten largest clones.

This clonotype originated in a human donor in good health. The sequenced material came from gamma-delta T cells enriched from blood buffy coat, or unenriched PBMCs (not recorded which). The rearrangement joined TRDV2 to TRDJ1; TRDD3 agrees with 8 junctional bases. CDR3 region: CACDTLTGGHDSDKLIF. The nucleotide sequence reads TGTGCCTGTGACACCTTAACTGGGGGGCATGACTCCGATAAACTCATCTTT.